A single TCR beta chain is shown here with its context. This clonotype was observed at least ten times. Its antigen is still unknown. No much larger clone is present one base from it, and per-base qualities are unavailable. The sequencing machine was an Illumina HiSeq 2500. Quantitative 5'-RACE with molecular barcodes was used to prepare TCR beta libraries. The authors' pipeline ran thus. To identify disease-linked TCR variants, a new computational method was used, one built on a probabilistic model of VDJ rearrangement. TCRdb handled the public reads itself, with Q25 trimming in fastp and clone calling in MiXCR, and kept productive beta chains. Rows with a matching CDR3 protein are joined into one entry that keeps the most common DNA and genes. TCRdb assigned the V and J calls; the authors' analysis was not used. For this sample the table gives just over 300,000 distinct CDR3 sequences, of which 20% to 25% were detected only once. The top ten constitute roughly 3.6% of the sample.

At the junction V is shortened by 7 bases and J by 0 bases, with 13 bases in between. Spanning cysteine to phenylalanine, the CDR3 consists of 15 amino acids. Only the CDR3 portion is preserved as DNA: 45 bases, with reading frame beginning at the first base. The entry originates in a study of CD8 T cells in ankylosing spondylitis (dated by TCRdb to 2015 to 2018). Regarding the study in general: The study profiled T cell receptor beta repertoires in healthy donors and ankylosing spondylitis patients to find disease-linked TCR variants. In total, the full study cohort was made up of 95 to 110 healthy donors and approximately 27 ankylosing spondylitis patients. Peripheral blood was sampled, and synovial fluid was additionally collected from ankylosing spondylitis patients. Broader findings and caveats from the paper: A TCR beta motif of several highly homologous amino acid variants appeared characteristic of blood from ankylosing spondylitis patients. The disease-linked clones were reported as significantly enriched in matched synovial fluid samples from ankylosing spondylitis patients. A CD8+ phenotype was shown by the disease-linked clones, which were found at relatively low frequencies in peripheral blood. Some of the motif variants had been reported before in the synovial fluid and blood of reactive arthritis patients, a finding that suggests common disease-initiation mechanisms.

The chain couples TRBV12-3 or TRBV12-4 to TRBJ1-3; perhaps TRBD1 is the D gene, with 5 bases matching. The sequencing input was blood, either unsorted or a sorted T cell fraction (not recorded which). The receptor was derived from a female donor with ankylosing spondylitis or in good health (not recorded which). The sequenced DNA: TGTGCCAGCACTCAAGGGGCCTACTCTGGAAACACCATATATTTT. This yields the protein CASTQGAYSGNTIYF.